In its sample, the clone carrying this T cell receptor beta chain was seen a few times. Antigen specificity is unknown. The entirety of the isolated RNA underwent reverse transcription, so expressed TCRB transcripts were sequenced. TCRdb's table, derived via immunoSEQ multiplex PCR, lists solely in-frame clones and lacks some. The table shows 640,000 or so clones, with about 14% occurring only once. Stem cell-like memory, regulatory, central memory and naive CD4+ cells were sorted via CD45RO/CCR7/CD25/CD127/CD95/CD27. This sample is part of a study of beta chain features in type 1 diabetes. On the study more broadly: Patients shared similar age, gender and cell yields with healthy donors. Study-wide findings and caveats: Shorter TCRB CDR3s, moderately but significantly so, were found in Type 1 diabetes patients in all four CD4+ subsets. Patients and controls would share equally any PCR tilt toward shorter templates.

Losses at the gene ends were 5 bases for V and 2 bases for J; bases not matched to a gene: 6. The germline gives CDR1 MNHEY, CDR2 SVGAGI. The CDR3 consists of 14 residues. The sequence derives from a man between 18 and 29 years old with type 1 diabetes. Specimen: naive CD4+ T cells from blood. The chain has TRBV6-5 and TRBJ2-7; 7 nucleotides match TRBD1. Written as DNA, the CDR3 is TGTGCCAGCAGTCTGACAGGGCAGGCCTACGAGCAGTACTTC. Translating gives CASSLTGQAYEQYF.